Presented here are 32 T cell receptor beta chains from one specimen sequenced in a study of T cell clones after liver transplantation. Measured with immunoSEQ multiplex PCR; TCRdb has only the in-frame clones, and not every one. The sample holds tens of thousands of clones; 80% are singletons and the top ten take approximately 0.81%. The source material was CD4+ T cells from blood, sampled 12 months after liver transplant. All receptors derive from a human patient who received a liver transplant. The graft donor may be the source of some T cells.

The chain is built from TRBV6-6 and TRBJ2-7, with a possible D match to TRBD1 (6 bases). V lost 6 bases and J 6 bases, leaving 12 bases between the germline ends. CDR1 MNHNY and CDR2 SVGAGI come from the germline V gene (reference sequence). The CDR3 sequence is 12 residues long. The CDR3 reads CASRPAGVEQYF. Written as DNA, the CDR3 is TGTGCCAGCAGGCCAGCAGGGGTCGAGCAGTACTTC.

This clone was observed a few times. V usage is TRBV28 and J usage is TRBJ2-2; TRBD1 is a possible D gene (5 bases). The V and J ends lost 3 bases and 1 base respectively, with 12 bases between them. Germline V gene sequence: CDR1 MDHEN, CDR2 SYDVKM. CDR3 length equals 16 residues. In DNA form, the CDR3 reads TGTGCCAGCAGTTTCCCCTGGACACTGAACACCGGGGAGCTGTTTTTT. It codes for CASSFPWTLNTGELFF.

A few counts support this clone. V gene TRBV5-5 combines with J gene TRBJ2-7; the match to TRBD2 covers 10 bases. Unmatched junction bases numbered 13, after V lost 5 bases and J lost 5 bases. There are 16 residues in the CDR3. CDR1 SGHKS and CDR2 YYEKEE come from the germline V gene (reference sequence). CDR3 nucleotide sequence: TGTGCCAGCAGAGGGGGGACTAGCGATCGCCACCACGAGCAGTACTTC. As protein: CASRGGTSDRHHEQYF.

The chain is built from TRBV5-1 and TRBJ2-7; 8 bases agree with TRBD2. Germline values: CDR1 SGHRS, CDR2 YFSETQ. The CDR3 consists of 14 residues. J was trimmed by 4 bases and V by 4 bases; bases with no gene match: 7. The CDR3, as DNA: TGCGCCAGCAGCCCCGGGACTAGGAGATACGAGCAGTACTTC. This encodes CASSPGTRRYEQYF.

The CDR3 DNA sequence: TGTGCCAGCAGTGGGGTAGCGGGGGTCTCCTACGAGCAGTACTTC. Its translation is CASSGVAGVSYEQYF. The chain uses TRBV2 and TRBJ2-7, with 9 nucleotides matching TRBD2. The trim removed 4 bases at V and 0 bases at J, leaving 4 bases unmatched. Germline CDR1 SNHLY, CDR2 FYNNEI. CDR3 length equals 15 residues.

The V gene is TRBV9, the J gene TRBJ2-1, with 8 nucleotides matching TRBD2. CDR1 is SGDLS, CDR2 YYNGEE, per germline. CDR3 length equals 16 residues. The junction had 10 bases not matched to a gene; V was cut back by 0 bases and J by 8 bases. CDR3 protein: CASSVAEYGRGDEQFF. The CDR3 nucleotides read TGTGCCAGCAGCGTAGCGGAGTACGGGAGGGGAGATGAGCAGTTCTTC.

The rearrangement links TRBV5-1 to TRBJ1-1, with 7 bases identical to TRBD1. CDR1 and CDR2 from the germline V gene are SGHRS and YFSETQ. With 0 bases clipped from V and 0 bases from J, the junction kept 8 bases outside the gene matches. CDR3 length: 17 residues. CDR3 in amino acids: CASSLGRGQIMNTEAFF. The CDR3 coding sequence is TGCGCCAGCAGCTTGGGTAGGGGACAGATAATGAACACTGAAGCTTTCTTT.

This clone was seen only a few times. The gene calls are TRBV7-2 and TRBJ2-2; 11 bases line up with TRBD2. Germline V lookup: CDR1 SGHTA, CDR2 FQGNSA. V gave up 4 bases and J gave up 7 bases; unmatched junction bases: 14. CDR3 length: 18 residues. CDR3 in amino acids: CASSSPGLAGGGSGELFF. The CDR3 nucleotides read TGTGCCAGCAGCTCCCCGGGTCTAGCGGGAGGAGGGAGCGGGGAGCTGTTTTTT.

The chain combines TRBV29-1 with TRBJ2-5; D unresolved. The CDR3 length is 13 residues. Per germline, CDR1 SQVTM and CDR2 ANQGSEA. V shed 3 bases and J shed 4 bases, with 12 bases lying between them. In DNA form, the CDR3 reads TGCAGCGTTGATGTGGCAGGTGGAGAGACCCAGTACTTC. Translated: CSVDVAGGETQYF.

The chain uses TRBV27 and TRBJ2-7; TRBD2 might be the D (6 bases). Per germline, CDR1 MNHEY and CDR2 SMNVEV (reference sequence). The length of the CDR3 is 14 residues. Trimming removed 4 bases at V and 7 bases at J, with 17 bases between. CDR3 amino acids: CASSSRRASGEQYF. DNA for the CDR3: TGTGCCAGCAGTTCCCGGAGGGCCTCAGGAGAGCAGTACTTC.

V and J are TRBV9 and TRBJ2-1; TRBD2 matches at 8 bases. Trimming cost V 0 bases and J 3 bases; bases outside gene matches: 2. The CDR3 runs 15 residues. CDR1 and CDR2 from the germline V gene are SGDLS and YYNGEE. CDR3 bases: TGTGCCAGCAGCGTAGATAGCGGGGTCTACAATGAGCAGTTCTTC. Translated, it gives CASSVDSGVYNEQFF.

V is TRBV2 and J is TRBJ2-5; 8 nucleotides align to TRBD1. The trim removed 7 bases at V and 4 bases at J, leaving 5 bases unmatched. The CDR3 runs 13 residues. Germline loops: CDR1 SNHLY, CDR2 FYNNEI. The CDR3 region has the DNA TGTGCCAGCACGCAGGGGGCTCGAGAGACCCAGTACTTC. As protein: CASTQGARETQYF.

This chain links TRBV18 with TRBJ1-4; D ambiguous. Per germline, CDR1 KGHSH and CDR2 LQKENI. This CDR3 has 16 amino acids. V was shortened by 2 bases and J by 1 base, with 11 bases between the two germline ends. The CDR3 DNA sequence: TGTGCCAGCTCACCAGGGGTCGTGGGAACTAATGAAAAACTGTTTTTT. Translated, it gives CASSPGVVGTNEKLFF.

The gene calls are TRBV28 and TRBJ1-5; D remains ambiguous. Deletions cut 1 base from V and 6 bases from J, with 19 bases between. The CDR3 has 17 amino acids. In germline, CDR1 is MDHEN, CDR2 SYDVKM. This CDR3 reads CASSLSYRGPRGQPQHF. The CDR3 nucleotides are TGTGCCAGCAGTTTATCCTACCGTGGGCCGAGAGGTCAGCCCCAGCATTTT.

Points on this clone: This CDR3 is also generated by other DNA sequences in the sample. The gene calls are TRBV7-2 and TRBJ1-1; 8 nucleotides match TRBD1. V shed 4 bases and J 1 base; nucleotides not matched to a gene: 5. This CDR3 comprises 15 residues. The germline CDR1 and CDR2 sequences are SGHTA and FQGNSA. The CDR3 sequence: CASSSRTGRNTEAFF. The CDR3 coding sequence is TGTGCCAGCAGCTCCCGGACAGGGCGGAACACTGAAGCTTTCTTT. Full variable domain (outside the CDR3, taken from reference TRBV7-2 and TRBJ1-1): GAGVSQSPSNKVTEKGKDVELRCDPISGHTALYWYRQSLGQGLEFLIYFQGNSAPDKSGLPSDRFSAERTGGSVSTLTIQRTQQEDSAVYLCASSSRTGRNTEAFFGQGTRLTVV.

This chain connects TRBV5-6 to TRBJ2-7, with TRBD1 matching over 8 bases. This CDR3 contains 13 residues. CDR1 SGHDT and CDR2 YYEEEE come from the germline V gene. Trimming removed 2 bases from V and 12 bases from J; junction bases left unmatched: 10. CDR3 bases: TGTGCCAGCAGCTTTTATGCTCGGGACAGGCGGTACTTC. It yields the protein CASSFYARDRRYF.

CDR3 bases: TGTGCCAGCAGACCCAGCCTAGGGATAGGAAATCAGCCCCAGCATTTT. It is translated as CASRPSLGIGNQPQHF. The chain is built from TRBV28 and TRBJ1-5; D unresolved. CDR1 and CDR2 (germline): MDHEN, SYDVKM. The CDR3 consists of 16 residues. The V and J ends lost 6 bases and 4 bases respectively, with 19 bases between them. Filled out from reference TRBV28 and TRBJ1-5, the complete variable domain reads DVKVTQSSRYLVKRTGEKVFLECVQDMDHENMFWYRQDPGLGLRLIYFSYDVKMKEKGDIPEGYSVSREKKERFSLILESASTNQTSMYLCASRPSLGIGNQPQHFGDGTRLSIL.

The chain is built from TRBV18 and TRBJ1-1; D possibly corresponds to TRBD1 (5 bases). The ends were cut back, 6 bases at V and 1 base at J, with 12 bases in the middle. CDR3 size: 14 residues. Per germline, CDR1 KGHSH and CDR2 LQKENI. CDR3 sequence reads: CASSPSGQNTEAFF. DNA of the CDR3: TGTGCCAGCTCTCCCTCCGGACAGAACACTGAAGCTTTCTTT. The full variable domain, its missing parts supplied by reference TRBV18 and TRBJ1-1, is NAGVMQNPRHLVRRRGQEARLRCSPMKGHSHVYWYRQLPEEGLKFMVYLQKENIIDESGMPKERFSAEFPKEGPSILRIQQVVRGDSAAYFCASSPSGQNTEAFFGQGTRLTVV.

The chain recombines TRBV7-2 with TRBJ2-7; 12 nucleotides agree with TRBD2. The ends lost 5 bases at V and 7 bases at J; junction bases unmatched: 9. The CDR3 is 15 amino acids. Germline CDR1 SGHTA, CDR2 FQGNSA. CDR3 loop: CASSPGLAGGREQYF. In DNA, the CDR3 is TGTGCCAGCAGCCCCGGGCTAGCGGGAGGGAGGGAGCAGTACTTC.

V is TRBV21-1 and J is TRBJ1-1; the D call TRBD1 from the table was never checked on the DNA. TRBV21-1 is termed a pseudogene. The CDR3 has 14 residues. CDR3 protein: CASSIQSWNTEAFF. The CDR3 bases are TGTGCCAGCAGCATACAGTCCTGGAACACTGAAGCTTTCTTT.

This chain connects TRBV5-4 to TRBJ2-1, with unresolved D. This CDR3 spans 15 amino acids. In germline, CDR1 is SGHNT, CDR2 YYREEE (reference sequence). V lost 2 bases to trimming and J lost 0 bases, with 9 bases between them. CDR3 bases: TGTGCCAGCAGCTTCCGGTCGAGCTCCTACAATGAGCAGTTCTTC. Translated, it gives CASSFRSSSYNEQFF.

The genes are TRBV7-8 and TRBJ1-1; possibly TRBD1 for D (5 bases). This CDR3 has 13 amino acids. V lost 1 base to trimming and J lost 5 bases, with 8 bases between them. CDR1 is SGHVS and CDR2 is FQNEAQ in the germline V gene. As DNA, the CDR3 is TGTGCCAGCAGCTTAGGGGGACGAACTGAAGCTTTCTTT. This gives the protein CASSLGGRTEAFF.

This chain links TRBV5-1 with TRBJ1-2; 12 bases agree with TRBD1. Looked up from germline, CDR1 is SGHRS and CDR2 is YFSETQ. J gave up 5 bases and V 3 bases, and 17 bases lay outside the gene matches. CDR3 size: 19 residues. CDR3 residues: CASSSRGQGASTAEYGYTF. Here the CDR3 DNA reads TGCGCCAGCAGCTCAAGGGGACAGGGGGCGTCGACCGCGGAATATGGCTACACCTTC.

CDR3 nucleotide sequence: TGTGCCAGCGTTTTAGGGGGCAGACTTAATGAAAAACTGTTTTTT. It encodes CASVLGGRLNEKLFF. The chain recombines TRBV28 with TRBJ1-4, with TRBD1 identical over 7 bases. CDR1 and CDR2 from the germline V gene are MDHEN and SYDVKM. The CDR3 sequence is 15 residues long. V dropped 8 bases and J dropped 4; count of bases not matched to a gene: 10.

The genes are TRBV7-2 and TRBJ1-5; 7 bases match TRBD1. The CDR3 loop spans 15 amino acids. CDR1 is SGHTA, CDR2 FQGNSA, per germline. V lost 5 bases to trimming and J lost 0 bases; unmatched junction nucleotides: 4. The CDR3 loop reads CASSRTGFSNQPQHF. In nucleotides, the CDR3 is TGTGCCAGCAGCAGGACAGGTTTTAGCAATCAGCCCCAGCATTTT.

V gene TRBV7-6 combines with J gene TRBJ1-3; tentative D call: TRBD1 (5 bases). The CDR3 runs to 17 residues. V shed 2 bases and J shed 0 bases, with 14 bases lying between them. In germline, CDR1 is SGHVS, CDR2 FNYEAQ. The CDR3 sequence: CASSLWGALTSGNTIYF. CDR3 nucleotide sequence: TGTGCCAGCAGCTTATGGGGCGCCCTAACCTCTGGAAACACCATATATTTT.

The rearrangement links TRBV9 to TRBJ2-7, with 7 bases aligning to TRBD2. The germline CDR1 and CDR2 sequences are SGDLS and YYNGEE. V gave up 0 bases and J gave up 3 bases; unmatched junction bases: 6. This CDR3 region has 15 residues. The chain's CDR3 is CASSVGREAIYEQYF. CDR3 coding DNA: TGTGCCAGCAGCGTAGGCCGGGAGGCCATCTACGAGCAGTACTTC.

The CDR3: CASSPNHLTGGGGNTIYF. The DNA for the CDR3 is TGTGCCAGCAGCCCCAACCACCTCACAGGGGGCGGAGGAAACACCATATATTTT. This chain uses TRBV28 with TRBJ1-3; TRBD1 agrees at 9 bases. J lost 4 bases, V lost 6 bases, and 16 bases had no gene match. The CDR3 covers 18 residues. The germline V gene encodes CDR1 MDHEN and CDR2 SYDVKM. The entire variable domain, with the rest obtained from reference TRBV28 and TRBJ1-3, is as follows: DVKVTQSSRYLVKRTGEKVFLECVQDMDHENMFWYRQDPGLGLRLIYFSYDVKMKEKGDIPEGYSVSREKKERFSLILESASTNQTSMYLCASSPNHLTGGGGNTIYFGEGSWLTVV.

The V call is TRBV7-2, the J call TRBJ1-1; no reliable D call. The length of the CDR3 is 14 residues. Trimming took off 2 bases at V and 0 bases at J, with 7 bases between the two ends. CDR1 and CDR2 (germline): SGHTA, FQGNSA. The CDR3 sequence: CASSLTTMNTEAFF. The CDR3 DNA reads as TGTGCCAGCAGCTTAACCACTATGAACACTGAAGCTTTCTTT.

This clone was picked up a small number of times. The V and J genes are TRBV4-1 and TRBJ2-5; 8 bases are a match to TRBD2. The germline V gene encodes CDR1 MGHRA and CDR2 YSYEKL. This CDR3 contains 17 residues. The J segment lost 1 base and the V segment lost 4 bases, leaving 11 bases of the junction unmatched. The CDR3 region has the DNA TGCGCCAGCAGCCGCGGGGGTAGCGGGGTACCCCAAGAGACCCAGTACTTC. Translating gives CASSRGGSGVPQETQYF.

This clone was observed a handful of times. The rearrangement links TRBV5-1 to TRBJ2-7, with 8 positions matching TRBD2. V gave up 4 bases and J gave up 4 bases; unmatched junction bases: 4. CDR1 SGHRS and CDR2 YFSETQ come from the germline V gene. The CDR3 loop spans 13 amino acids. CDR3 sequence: CASSSGGRYEQYF. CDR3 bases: TGCGCCAGCAGCAGTGGCGGGAGGTACGAGCAGTACTTC.

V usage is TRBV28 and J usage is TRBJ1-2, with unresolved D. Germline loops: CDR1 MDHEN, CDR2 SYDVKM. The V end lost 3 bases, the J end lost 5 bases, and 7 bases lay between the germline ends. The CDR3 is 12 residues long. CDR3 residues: CASSLSLYGYTF. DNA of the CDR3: TGTGCCAGCAGTTTGTCCCTATATGGCTACACCTTC.